Listed below are T cell receptor beta chains from one sample, sequenced in a study of cytomegalovirus exposure and HLA in healthy donors. Method: immunoSEQ multiplex PCR; TCRdb's copy keeps in-frame clones and lacks some. The table records approximately 160,000 clones, approximately 96% of them present only once. Sequenced input: PBMCs. All receptors come from a woman in her late teens or twenties in good health and CMV-seronegative. The CDR3 runs from the conserved cysteine through the conserved F or W. Fields, in order: CDR3 DNA, CDR3 protein, D gene, J gene, CDR3 length, V gene, clone size. A D gene is named only where the DNA matches it firmly. Size is omitted from some rows. Given values are once, few, many or a class for expanded clones.

CDR3 DNA: TGTGCCAGCAGTTACTCGAACAGGGGGTCCTACGAGCAGTACTTC
CDR3 protein: CASSYSNRGSYEQYF
D gene: TRBD1
J gene: TRBJ2-7
CDR3 length: 15
V gene: TRBV6-6
clone size: .

CDR3 DNA: TGTGCCAGCAGCGACCGGACAGGGGGGGGCTACACCTTC
CDR3 protein: CASSDRTGGGYTF
D gene: TRBD1
J gene: TRBJ1-2
CDR3 length: 13
V gene: TRBV9
clone size: .

CDR3 DNA: TGTGCCAGCACTAGGGCATTAGGGGACACTGAAGCTTTCTTT
CDR3 protein: CASTRALGDTEAFF
D gene: .
J gene: TRBJ1-1
CDR3 length: 14
V gene: TRBV5-4
clone size: .

CDR3 DNA: TGTGCCAGCAGTTACGCGACAGGGCTATACGAGCAGTACTTC
CDR3 protein: CASSYATGLYEQYF
D gene: TRBD1
J gene: TRBJ2-7
CDR3 length: 14
V gene: TRBV6-5
clone size: .

CDR3 DNA: TGCGCCAGCAGTTCCCTGGAATCAGGGTCCCGACGGGACTCTTCCTACGAGCAGTACTTC
CDR3 protein: CASSSLESGSRRDSSYEQYF
D gene: .
J gene: TRBJ2-7
CDR3 length: 20
V gene: TRBV5-1
clone size: .

CDR3 DNA: TGTGCCAGCAGCTTAGTCGGGAGTGTGAGCAATCAGCCCCAGCATTTT
CDR3 protein: CASSLVGSVSNQPQHF
D gene: .
J gene: TRBJ1-5
CDR3 length: 16
V gene: TRBV7-9
clone size: once

CDR3 DNA: TGTGCCAGCAGCTTAGCGGCGGGGGTGGAGACCCAGTACTTC
CDR3 protein: CASSLAAGVETQYF
D gene: TRBD2
J gene: TRBJ2-5
CDR3 length: 14
V gene: TRBV7-2
clone size: .

CDR3 DNA: TGTGCCAGCAGTGTGGGGAGCTCTGGAAACACCATATATTTT
CDR3 protein: CASSVGSSGNTIYF
D gene: .
J gene: TRBJ1-3
CDR3 length: 14
V gene: TRBV27
clone size: .

CDR3 DNA: TGCGCCAGCAGCCTCGGACAGGGGAGCTCCTATAATTCACCCCTCCACTTT
CDR3 protein: CASSLGQGSSYNSPLHF
D gene: TRBD1
J gene: TRBJ1-6
CDR3 length: 17
V gene: TRBV4-1
clone size: .

CDR3 DNA: TGCGCCAGCAGCCAAGAAGGGAGGGGGGTAAGGGGAACTGAAGCTTTCTTT
CDR3 protein: CASSQEGRGVRGTEAFF
D gene: .
J gene: TRBJ1-1
CDR3 length: 17
V gene: TRBV4-1
clone size: .

CDR3 DNA: TGCGCCAGCAGCAGACAGGGTGATAACACTGAAGCTTTCTTT
CDR3 protein: CASSRQGDNTEAFF
D gene: TRBD1
J gene: TRBJ1-1
CDR3 length: 14
V gene: TRBV5-1
clone size: .

CDR3 DNA: TGTGCCAGCAGGAAGAGACTAGCGGGGGGGCCGGGGGATACGCAGTATTTT
CDR3 protein: CASRKRLAGGPGDTQYF
D gene: TRBD2
J gene: TRBJ2-3
CDR3 length: 17
V gene: TRBV2
clone size: once

CDR3 DNA: TGTGCCAGCCAGCGCGCCCAGAGCTCCTACAATGAGCAGTTCTTC
CDR3 protein: CASQRAQSSYNEQFF
D gene: .
J gene: TRBJ2-1
CDR3 length: 15
V gene: TRBV27
clone size: .

CDR3 DNA: TGTGCCAGCAGTTTAAGTAAGCGGGGGGCCTACGAGCAGTACTTC
CDR3 protein: CASSLSKRGAYEQYF
D gene: TRBD2
J gene: TRBJ2-7
CDR3 length: 15
V gene: TRBV27
clone size: .

CDR3 DNA: TGTGCCAGCCGGCAGGGTGGTAACTATGGCTACACCTTC
CDR3 protein: CASRQGGNYGYTF
D gene: .
J gene: TRBJ1-2
CDR3 length: 13
V gene: TRBV7-9
clone size: .